What follows are 24 T cell receptor beta chains derived from one specimen sequenced in a study of blood T cell repertoires in COVID-19. The assay was immunoSEQ multiplex PCR, and TCRdb's table has in-frame clones only and misses some. The sample lists roughly 300,000 clones; about 86% were seen once. The specimen was peripheral blood. The receptors were sampled from an older woman with active or convalescent COVID-19.

V and J are TRBV18 and TRBJ1-3; 7 positions agree with TRBD1. The CDR3 is 15 residues long. Per germline, CDR1 KGHSH and CDR2 LQKENI. V lost 3 bases, J lost 1 base, and 3 bases stayed unmatched. The CDR3 loop is CASSPRQGSGNTIYF. The CDR3 region has the DNA TGTGCCAGCTCACCTAGACAGGGATCTGGAAACACCATATATTTT.

The chain joins TRBV19 to TRBJ2-3, with 11 nucleotides matching TRBD2. The CDR3 runs to 17 residues. The V segment lost 4 bases and the J segment 4 bases; nucleotides outside the gene matches: 10. The V gene's germline CDR1 is LNHDA and CDR2 SQIVND (reference sequence). In DNA form, the CDR3 reads TGTGCCAGTAGTACGGGGCGACTAGCGGGGCCGGCAGATACGCAGTATTTT. Encoded protein: CASSTGRLAGPADTQYF.

The J gene is TRBJ2-5, the V gene TRBV9; TRBD2 might be the D (6 bases). The CDR3 has 14 amino acids. Germline V CDR1 and CDR2: SGDLS, YYNGEE. With 2 bases removed from V and 4 bases from J, the gap between germline ends came to 12 bases. The CDR3, as DNA: TGTGCCAGCAGCGTCTCCCGGGGGAGAGAGACCCAGTACTTC. Translating it yields CASSVSRGRETQYF.

The chain links TRBV7-2 to TRBJ1-5; D remains ambiguous. CDR1 and CDR2 (germline): SGHTA, FQGNSA. CDR3 length equals 18 residues. V lost 1 base to trimming and J lost 0 bases, with 16 bases between them. DNA for the CDR3: TGTGCCAGCAGCTTAGTTCATCGAGGATTTAGTAGCAATCAGCCCCAGCATTTT. Its protein is CASSLVHRGFSSNQPQHF.

This clone has more than one count but fewer than ten. The chain joins TRBV27 to TRBJ2-7; possibly TRBD1 for D (6 bases). The V end lost 4 bases, the J end lost 6 bases, and 16 bases lay between the germline ends. The CDR3 is 14 amino acids. Germline V gene lookup returns CDR1 MNHEY and CDR2 SMNVEV (reference sequence). DNA of the CDR3: TGTGCCAGCAGTTCCCTACAGGGTGGTGCCGAGCAGTACTTC. Amino acids: CASSSLQGGAEQYF.

The sample holds many counts of this clone. The chain carries TRBV27 and TRBJ1-1; unclear D gene. Trimming took off 4 bases at V and 3 bases at J, with 15 bases between the two ends. CDR3 length: 15 residues. The germline V gene has CDR1 MNHEY and CDR2 SMNVEV (reference sequence). The CDR3 coding sequence is TGTGCCAGCAGTTGGCAATTTAGGGAGGACACTGAAGCTTTCTTT. Its translation: CASSWQFREDTEAFF.

Relative to its sample, this clone is medium-sized. V and J are TRBV10-3 and TRBJ2-2; 10 bases map to TRBD2. Trimming took 8 bases from V and 6 from J; bases not matched to a gene: 6. The germline gives CDR1 ENHRY, CDR2 SYGVKD. There are 14 residues in the CDR3. The CDR3 DNA is TGTGCCATCCAAGCTACTAGCGGGGCCGGGGAGCTGTTTTTT. It encodes CAIQATSGAGELFF.

The chain joins TRBV19 to TRBJ1-2; TRBD1 agrees at 12 bases. CDR3 length: 13 amino acids. In germline, CDR1 is LNHDA, CDR2 SQIVND (reference sequence). The CDR3: CGSGTGGDYGYTF. The CDR3 bases are TGTGGGTCGGGGACAGGGGGCGACTATGGCTACACCTTC.

The rearrangement uses TRBV18 and TRBJ2-7; D remains unclear. The germline gives CDR1 KGHSH, CDR2 LQKENI. CDR3 length: 15 residues. V lost 1 base and J 1 base, leaving 11 bases between the germline ends. The CDR3 is CASSPRAGLSYEQYF. The CDR3 nucleotides are TGTGCCAGCTCACCACGGGCAGGCTTGTCCTACGAGCAGTACTTC.

This clone was seen only a few times. The chain employs TRBV29-1 and TRBJ1-5; possible D gene TRBD1, 5 bases. The CDR3 has 14 amino acids. The germline V gene encodes CDR1 SQVTM and CDR2 ANQGSEA. V was clipped by 1 base and J by 6 bases, with 13 bases between them. The CDR3 nucleotides read TGCAGCGTTGAAGGAGGAGGGGCGGGTCAGCCCCAGCATTTT. It encodes CSVEGGGAGQPQHF.

This chain uses TRBV5-4 with TRBJ1-1; D remains unclear. CDR3 length: 12 residues. Germline values: CDR1 SGHNT, CDR2 YYREEE (reference sequence). V shed 2 bases and J shed 7 bases, with 9 bases lying between them. CDR3 loop: CASSLSPGEAFF. Written as DNA, the CDR3 is TGTGCCAGCAGCTTATCCCCGGGTGAAGCTTTCTTT. Looking up the rest from reference TRBV5-4 and TRBJ1-1 gives the full variable domain: ETGVTQSPTHLIKTRGQQVTLRCSSQSGHNTVSWYQQALGQGPQFIFQYYREEENGRGNFPPRFSGLQFPNYSSELNVNALELDDSALYLCASSLSPGEAFFGQGTRLTVV.

The gene calls are TRBV18 and TRBJ1-1; no reliable D call. The CDR3 is 16 residues long. The V end lost 3 bases, the J end lost 0 bases, and 14 bases lay between the germline ends. CDR1 is KGHSH, CDR2 LQKENI, per germline. Written as DNA, the CDR3 is TGTGCCAGCTCACCCCTAACGAGACACTTGAACACTGAAGCTTTCTTT. Residues: CASSPLTRHLNTEAFF.

This clone was seen just once. The same CDR3 arises from other DNA sequences in this sample as well. This chain connects TRBV19 to TRBJ1-1; D perhaps matches TRBD1 (5 bases). There are 14 residues in the CDR3. The V gene lost 5 bases and the J gene lost 1 base, with 11 bases spanning the gap. CDR1 and CDR2 (germline): LNHDA, SQIVND (reference sequence). The CDR3 DNA reads as TGTGCCAGTAGTGCCCGGGGGGGGAACACTGAAGCTTTCTTT. Its translation: CASSARGGNTEAFF. Looking up the rest from reference TRBV19 and TRBJ1-1 gives the full variable domain: DGGITQSPKYLFRKEGQNVTLSCEQNLNHDAMYWYRQDPGQGLRLIYYSQIVNDFQKGDIAEGYSVSREKKESFPLTVTSAQKNPTAFYLCASSARGGNTEAFFGQGTRLTVV.

The rearrangement links TRBV7-2 to TRBJ2-7; 8 nucleotides align to TRBD1. The trim removed 5 bases at V and 3 bases at J, leaving 15 bases unmatched. Germline V CDR1 and CDR2: SGHTA, FQGNSA. This CDR3 region has 17 residues. The CDR3 sequence is CASSLDGTGGSFYEQYF. In DNA, the CDR3 is TGTGCCAGCAGCCTCGATGGGACAGGCGGAAGCTTCTACGAGCAGTACTTC.

V usage is TRBV12-5 and J usage is TRBJ1-4; 8 positions agree with TRBD1. The trim removed 0 bases at V and 7 bases at J, leaving 7 bases unmatched. This CDR3 comprises 16 residues. CDR1 is LGHNT, CDR2 FRNRAP, per germline. CDR3 sequence reads: CASGLVLDRGGEKLFF. CDR3 nucleotide sequence: TGTGCTAGTGGTTTGGTACTCGACAGGGGAGGTGAAAAACTGTTTTTT.

The V call is TRBV6-4, the J call TRBJ2-1; unclear D gene. The CDR3 runs to 12 residues. Per germline, CDR1 MRHNA and CDR2 SNTAGT. V was clipped by 4 bases and J by 12 bases, with 13 bases between them. The CDR3 spells CASSGPGRVQFF. CDR3 bases: TGTGCCAGCAGTGGACCTGGGCGCGTGCAGTTCTTC.

The chain has TRBV30 and TRBJ2-6; 8 bases line up with TRBD1. CDR1 is GTSNPN, CDR2 SVGIG, per germline (reference sequence). The CDR3 extends over 21 amino acids. V was clipped by 0 bases and J by 2 bases; unmatched bases: 18. CDR3 DNA: TGTGCCTGGAGTGTACTTCGACGATGGACAGGGTTAGGCCCTGGGGCCAACGTCCTGACTTTC. Its protein product is CAWSVLRRWTGLGPGANVLTF.

The V call is TRBV12-2, the J call TRBJ2-7; TRBD1 is the table's D call and was not checked against the DNA. TRBV12-2 represents a pseudogene. This CDR3 has 16 residues. Written as DNA, the CDR3 is TGTGCAAGTCGCTTGGGGGCGGCGCCCGGCTCCTACGAGCAGTACTTC. Translating gives CASRLGAAPGSYEQYF.

This clone was seen ten or more times. The CDR3 DNA reads TGTGCCTGTTCAGGGGGATATAGCAATCAGCCCCAGCATTTT. This translates into CACSGGYSNQPQHF. V gene TRBV30 combines with J gene TRBJ1-5, with 7 bases aligning to TRBD1. Germline V gives CDR1 GTSNPN, CDR2 SVGIG (reference sequence). CDR3 length: 14 residues. J gave up 0 bases and V 6 bases, and 5 bases lay outside the gene matches.

Notes on this clone: Other nucleotide sequences from this sample produce the same CDR3. This chain uses TRBV18 with TRBJ2-3; the D is unclear. Germline CDR1 KGHSH, CDR2 LQKENI. Trimming removed 6 bases from V and 0 bases from J, with 7 bases in between. The CDR3 sequence is 13 residues long. This CDR3 reads CASSPPSTDTQYF. CDR3 nucleotide sequence: TGTGCCAGCTCCCCCCCTAGCACAGATACGCAGTATTTT.

This rearrangement joins TRBV29-1 to TRBJ2-1; 11 bases fit TRBD2. The CDR3 loop spans 14 amino acids. V dropped 5 bases and J dropped 7; count of bases not matched to a gene: 7. CDR1 is SQVTM and CDR2 is ANQGSEA in the germline V gene. In DNA, the CDR3 is TGCAGCGTTAGGTTAGCGGGGGGGCAGAATGAGCAGTTCTTC. Translation gives CSVRLAGGQNEQFF.

This rearrangement joins TRBV29-1 to TRBJ1-1; D not certain. V was clipped by 0 bases and J by 7 bases, with 6 bases between them. The CDR3 is 11 amino acids. The germline CDR1 and CDR2 sequences are SQVTM and ANQGSEA. The DNA for the CDR3 is TGCAGCGTTGAAGAGGCTCTTGAAGCTTTCTTT. Residues: CSVEEALEAFF.

This chain uses TRBV11-2 with TRBJ2-6, with a possible D match to TRBD1 (6 bases). V lost 7 bases to trimming and J lost 4 bases, with 17 bases between them. The germline V gene encodes CDR1 SGHAT and CDR2 FQNNGV. This CDR3 spans 16 amino acids. The CDR3 DNA follows: TGTGCCAGCACCCTAGAGAGGGGGACCGGGGCCAACGTCCTGACTTTC. Its translation is CASTLERGTGANVLTF.

This chain connects TRBV7-9 to TRBJ2-1, with 9 bases identical to TRBD1. V shed 1 base, J shed 4 bases, and the junction held 5 bases outside the gene matches. The CDR3 runs to 16 residues. Germline values: CDR1 SEHNR, CDR2 FQNEAQ (reference sequence). CDR3 region: CASSLVTGGWYNEQFF. The CDR3 nucleotides are TGTGCCAGCAGCTTAGTCACAGGGGGCTGGTACAATGAGCAGTTCTTC. The whole variable domain, filled in from reference TRBV7-9 and TRBJ2-1, reads DTGVSQNPRHKITKRGQNVTFRCDPISEHNRLYWYRQTLGQGPEFLTYFQNEAQLEKSRLLSDRFSAERPKGSFSTLEIQRTEQGDSAMYLCASSLVTGGWYNEQFFGPGTRLTVL.